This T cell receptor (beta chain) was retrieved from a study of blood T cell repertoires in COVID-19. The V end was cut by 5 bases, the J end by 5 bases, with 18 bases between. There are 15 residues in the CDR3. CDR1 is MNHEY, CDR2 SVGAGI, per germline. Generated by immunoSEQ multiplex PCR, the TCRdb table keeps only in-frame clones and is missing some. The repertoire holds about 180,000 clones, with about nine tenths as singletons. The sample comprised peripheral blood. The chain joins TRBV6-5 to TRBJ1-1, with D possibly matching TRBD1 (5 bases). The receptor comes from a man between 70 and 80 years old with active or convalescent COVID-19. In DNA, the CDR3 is TGTGCCAGCAGTCGCGCCGGCAGGGAGGTTACTGAAGCTTTCTTT. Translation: CASSRAGREVTEAFF.